This TCR beta chain appears in the sequencing data of a study of graft-versus-host responses after intestinal transplantation. Study-level information: Anti-thymocyte globulin induction preceded two to four years of tacrolimus and steroid maintenance in all recipients. Study observations and caveats: Peak circulating GvH clone levels tracked with early post-transplant HvG declines. Present in recipient marrow, GvH clones included some that appeared first in ileum or blood. In patients with graft-donor T cell macrochimerism, allograft graft-versus-host to host-versus-graft clonal ratios were high.

A note on this clone: Its antigen is not identified.

There are 15 residues in the CDR3. Looked up from germline, CDR1 is SGHNT and CDR2 is YYREEE (reference sequence). With 4 bases clipped from V and 5 bases from J, the junction kept 6 bases outside the gene matches. Assay used: immunoSEQ multiplex PCR; TCRdb lists only in-frame clones, some missing. The sample yields roughly 39,000 clones, about 95% seen once. The V call is TRBV5-4, the J call TRBJ2-1; TRBD2 matches 10 bases. Here the sequenced sample was unstimulated CD8+ T cells sorted from spleen or lymph node cells, taken before transplant. The receptor was isolated from a human donor who was the organ donor for an intestinal transplant. The CDR3 DNA reads as TGTGCCAGCAGCCCGGGACTAGCGAGCAACAATGAGCAGTTCTTC. Translating it yields CASSPGLASNNEQFF.